The rows below give T cell receptor beta chains drawn from one sample of a study of beta chain features in type 1 diabetes. The protocol was immunoSEQ multiplex PCR, while the TCRdb copy is restricted to in-frame clones and leaves out a portion. The top ten clones hold 0.5% to 0.65% of a sample with approximately 150,000 clones, 9% to 10% of them seen once. Material: central memory CD4+ T cells from blood. These receptors were collected from a woman aged 40 to 50 in good health. Both conserved end residues are part of each CDR3. Each record gives: V gene, clone size, D gene, J gene, CDR3 length, CDR3 protein, CDR3 DNA. D genes are given only for firm matches. Size tells how often a clone was seen (once, few, many) or the class of an expanded clone, and some rows leave it out.

v_gene: TRBV5-4
abundance: few
d_gene: TRBD2
j_gene: TRBJ2-7
len: 16
CDR3aa: CASSSYPSGGAIEQYF
CDR3nt: TGTGCCAGCAGCTCCTACCCTAGCGGGGGGGCGATCGAGCAGTACTTC

v_gene: TRBV7-2
abundance: NA
d_gene: NA
j_gene: TRBJ1-2
len: 15
CDR3aa: CASSLRDSSGHGYTF
CDR3nt: TGTGCCAGCAGCTTACGAGATTCGTCAGGGCATGGCTACACCTTC

v_gene: TRBV2
abundance: NA
d_gene: NA
j_gene: TRBJ1-1
len: 14
CDR3aa: CASSVWQLNTEAFF
CDR3nt: TGTGCCAGCAGTGTATGGCAGTTGAACACTGAAGCTTTCTTT

v_gene: TRBV5-4
abundance: NA
d_gene: TRBD2
j_gene: TRBJ2-5
len: 13
CDR3aa: CASSTSGGDPMYF
CDR3nt: TGTGCCAGCAGCACTAGCGGGGGGGATCCTATGTACTTC

v_gene: TRBV7-9
abundance: few
d_gene: NA
j_gene: TRBJ2-5
len: 13
CDR3aa: CASSLESGGRQYF
CDR3nt: TGTGCCAGCAGCTTAGAGTCCGGGGGTCGCCAGTACTTC

v_gene: TRBV5-1
abundance: NA
d_gene: NA
j_gene: TRBJ1-3
len: 15
CDR3aa: CASSLEGISGNTIYF
CDR3nt: TGCGCCAGCAGCTTGGAGGGGATCTCTGGAAACACCATATATTTT

v_gene: TRBV5-1
abundance: few
d_gene: NA
j_gene: TRBJ2-3
len: 15
CDR3aa: CASSRAGGRADTQYF
CDR3nt: TGCGCCAGCAGCCGGGCCGGGGGGCGGGCAGATACGCAGTATTTT

v_gene: TRBV25-1
abundance: NA
d_gene: NA
j_gene: TRBJ1-1
len: 14
CDR3aa: CASSEYPDRKEAFF
CDR3nt: TGTGCCAGCAGTGAATACCCGGACAGAAAAGAAGCTTTCTTT

v_gene: TRBV5-5
abundance: few
d_gene: NA
j_gene: TRBJ1-2
len: 16
CDR3aa: CASSPALGGRNYGYTF
CDR3nt: TGTGCCAGCAGCCCGGCCCTGGGGGGACGTAACTATGGCTACACCTTC

v_gene: TRBV28
abundance: few
d_gene: NA
j_gene: TRBJ1-5
len: 14
CDR3aa: CASSLVTANQPQHF
CDR3nt: TGTGCCAGCAGTTTAGTGACAGCCAATCAGCCCCAGCATTTT

v_gene: TRBV7-9
abundance: NA
d_gene: TRBD1
j_gene: TRBJ2-3
len: 19
CDR3aa: CASSGAGTGGGWNTDTQYF
CDR3nt: TGTGCCAGCAGCGGTGCCGGGACAGGGGGAGGTTGGAACACAGATACGCAGTATTTT

v_gene: TRBV5-1
abundance: NA
d_gene: TRBD1
j_gene: TRBJ1-1
len: 15
CDR3aa: CASSLGGQEGTEAFF
CDR3nt: TGCGCCAGCAGCTTGGGGGGACAGGAGGGTACTGAAGCTTTCTTT

v_gene: TRBV27
abundance: few
d_gene: TRBD2
j_gene: TRBJ2-3
len: 17
CDR3aa: CASSLTRGGRSTDTQYF
CDR3nt: TGTGCCAGCAGTCTGACCCGGGGGGGCCGTAGCACAGATACGCAGTATTTT

v_gene: TRBV2
abundance: NA
d_gene: NA
j_gene: TRBJ1-4
len: 13
CDR3aa: CASSWRVGEKLFF
CDR3nt: TGTGCCAGCAGTTGGAGGGTAGGGGAAAAACTGTTTTTT

v_gene: TRBV2
abundance: few
d_gene: NA
j_gene: TRBJ2-3
len: 14
CDR3aa: CASTSLRGTDTQYF
CDR3nt: TGTGCCAGCACCTCCTTACGGGGGACAGATACGCAGTATTTT

v_gene: TRBV29-1
abundance: many
d_gene: TRBD1
j_gene: TRBJ2-1
len: 13
CDR3aa: CSGGTESYNEQFF
CDR3nt: TGCAGCGGTGGGACAGAATCCTACAATGAGCAGTTCTTC

v_gene: TRBV19
abundance: few
d_gene: TRBD2
j_gene: TRBJ2-5
len: 14
CDR3aa: CASSITSGAETQYF
CDR3nt: TGTGCCAGTAGTATTACTAGCGGGGCGGAGACCCAGTACTTC

v_gene: TRBV4-2
abundance: few
d_gene: NA
j_gene: TRBJ1-1
len: 14
CDR3aa: CASSLSTGNTEAFF
CDR3nt: TGTGCCAGCAGCCTTTCAACAGGGAACACTGAAGCTTTCTTT

v_gene: TRBV30
abundance: few
d_gene: NA
j_gene: TRBJ1-1
len: 13
CDR3aa: CAFRGGRREGAFF
CDR3nt: TGTGCCTTCCGGGGGGGACGCCGTGAGGGAGCTTTCTTT

v_gene: TRBV4-1
abundance: few
d_gene: NA
j_gene: TRBJ1-2
len: 16
CDR3aa: CASSQDAGRGPYGYTF
CDR3nt: TGCGCCAGCAGCCAAGATGCCGGCAGGGGCCCCTATGGCTACACCTTC

v_gene: TRBV10-3
abundance: NA
d_gene: TRBD1
j_gene: TRBJ2-1
len: 15
CDR3aa: CAISGSGTGLNEQFF
CDR3nt: TGTGCCATCAGTGGCTCCGGGACAGGGCTCAATGAGCAGTTCTTC

v_gene: TRBV29-1
abundance: NA
d_gene: NA
j_gene: TRBJ1-1
len: 13
CDR3aa: CSVGRTANTEAFF
CDR3nt: TGCAGCGTCGGTAGGACAGCGAACACTGAAGCTTTCTTT

v_gene: TRBV11-2
abundance: few
d_gene: NA
j_gene: TRBJ1-1
len: 12
CDR3aa: CASSLESAEAFF
CDR3nt: TGTGCCAGCAGCTTGGAGTCGGCTGAAGCTTTCTTT

v_gene: TRBV25-1
abundance: few
d_gene: NA
j_gene: TRBJ2-2
len: 16
CDR3aa: CASSVHRVRNTGELFF
CDR3nt: TGTGCCAGCAGTGTTCACAGGGTTCGGAACACCGGGGAGCTGTTTTTT

v_gene: TRBV6-5
abundance: NA
d_gene: NA
j_gene: TRBJ2-5
len: 14
CDR3aa: CASTKIGRRETQYF
CDR3nt: TGTGCCAGCACGAAAATTGGGAGAAGGGAGACCCAGTACTTC

v_gene: TRBV7-2
abundance: NA
d_gene: NA
j_gene: TRBJ1-1
len: 14
CDR3aa: CASSLTDTNTEAFF
CDR3nt: TGTGCCAGCAGCTTAACAGATACGAACACTGAAGCTTTCTTT

v_gene: TRBV5-4
abundance: few
d_gene: TRBD2
j_gene: TRBJ2-4
len: 14
CDR3aa: CASSAGGAGNIQYF
CDR3nt: TGTGCCAGCAGCGCCGGGGGGGCCGGAAACATTCAGTACTTC

v_gene: TRBV18
abundance: NA
d_gene: TRBD1
j_gene: TRBJ2-4
len: 15
CDR3aa: CASSPRRDRQDDQYF
CDR3nt: TGTGCCAGCTCACCACGCCGGGACAGGCAAGATGATCAGTACTTC

v_gene: TRBV2
abundance: few
d_gene: TRBD1
j_gene: TRBJ1-2
len: 14
CDR3aa: CASRRGQGKTGYTF
CDR3nt: TGTGCCAGCAGAAGGGGACAGGGGAAGACTGGCTACACCTTC

v_gene: TRBV2
abundance: medium-sized
d_gene: NA
j_gene: TRBJ2-3
len: 12
CDR3aa: CASYGQKGTQYF
CDR3nt: TGTGCCAGCTATGGACAGAAGGGGACGCAGTATTTT

v_gene: TRBV19
abundance: few
d_gene: NA
j_gene: TRBJ1-2
len: 15
CDR3aa: CASSIDGGSNYGYTF
CDR3nt: TGTGCCAGTAGTATAGACGGGGGATCTAACTATGGCTACACCTTC

v_gene: TRBV9
abundance: few
d_gene: NA
j_gene: TRBJ2-3
len: 12
CDR3aa: CASSVFGDTQYF
CDR3nt: TGTGCCAGCAGCGTATTCGGAGATACGCAGTATTTT

v_gene: TRBV19
abundance: NA
d_gene: NA
j_gene: TRBJ1-2
len: 13
CDR3aa: CACARETRGGYTF
CDR3nt: TGTGCCTGCGCCAGAGAAACCAGGGGAGGCTACACCTTC

v_gene: TRBV18
abundance: NA
d_gene: TRBD2
j_gene: TRBJ2-3
len: 15
CDR3aa: CASSPPASGGDTQYF
CDR3nt: TGTGCCAGCTCACCACCGGCTAGCGGGGGGGATACGCAGTATTTT

v_gene: TRBV6-5
abundance: few
d_gene: NA
j_gene: TRBJ2-1
len: 15
CDR3aa: CASSSTSVSYNEQFF
CDR3nt: TGTGCCAGCAGTTCAACGTCTGTTAGCTACAATGAGCAGTTCTTC

v_gene: TRBV2
abundance: NA
d_gene: NA
j_gene: TRBJ2-5
len: 13
CDR3aa: CASSVGQGKTQYF
CDR3nt: TGTGCCAGCAGTGTTGGGCAGGGAAAAACCCAGTACTTC

v_gene: TRBV7-9
abundance: NA
d_gene: NA
j_gene: TRBJ2-5
len: 14
CDR3aa: CASSLLTDKETQYF
CDR3nt: TGTGCCAGCAGCTTACTAACGGACAAAGAGACCCAGTACTTC

v_gene: TRBV10-2
abundance: NA
d_gene: TRBD1
j_gene: TRBJ1-1
len: 14
CDR3aa: CASLGDREKTEAFF
CDR3nt: TGCGCCAGCCTTGGGGACAGGGAGAAAACTGAAGCTTTCTTT

v_gene: TRBV6-6
abundance: NA
d_gene: NA
j_gene: TRBJ2-1
len: 15
CDR3aa: CASTLTSRTYNEQFF
CDR3nt: TGTGCCAGCACCTTAACTAGCAGGACCTACAATGAGCAGTTCTTC

v_gene: TRBV5-4
abundance: few
d_gene: NA
j_gene: TRBJ2-1
len: 11
CDR3aa: CASSWADEQFF
CDR3nt: TGTGCCAGCAGCTGGGCCGATGAGCAGTTCTTC

v_gene: TRBV6-6
abundance: many
d_gene: TRBD1
j_gene: TRBJ1-5
len: 13
CDR3aa: CASTSQGDQPQHF
CDR3nt: TGTGCCAGCACTTCCCAGGGGGATCAGCCCCAGCATTTT